The next 28 T cell receptor beta chains were all read from a single sample in a study of Tregs in tolerant kidney transplant recipients. Recipients received nonmyeloablative bone marrow transplants from related graft donors, with transient mixed chimerism. Method: immunoSEQ multiplex PCR; TCRdb's copy keeps in-frame clones and lacks some. The table has about 64,000 clones, around 87% seen once. The input for sequencing was CD4+ T cells from blood (PBMCs), taken 6 months after the transplant. The receptors originated from a human patient who received a combined kidney and bone marrow transplant. These T cells may partly come from the graft donor.

CDR3 coding DNA: TGTGCCAGCAGTTACGACATCGACTCTGGAAACACCATATATTTT. Translated, it gives CASSYDIDSGNTIYF. The chain combines TRBV6-5 with TRBJ1-3; D not resolved. Germline values: CDR1 MNHEY, CDR2 SVGAGI. The V end was cut by 2 bases, the J end by 0 bases, with 8 bases between. CDR3 length equals 15 residues.

The chain links TRBV4-3 to TRBJ2-1; 13 bases match TRBD2. From germline, CDR1 is LGHNA and CDR2 YSLEER. V was clipped by 5 bases and J by 16 bases; unmatched bases: 14. The CDR3 runs to 15 residues. The CDR3 is CASSVTSGGAVQRFF. The CDR3 DNA reads as TGCGCCAGCAGCGTTACTAGCGGGGGGGCCGTGCAAAGATTCTTC.

This rearrangement joins TRBV12-1 to TRBJ2-1; the table's D gene call, TRBD2, was not cross checked with the DNA. TRBV12-1 is listed as a pseudogene. This CDR3 contains 18 residues. The CDR3: CASSLGGGLAGGLGEQFF. The CDR3 DNA reads TGTGCCAGCAGCTTAGGAGGGGGCCTAGCGGGAGGATTGGGTGAGCAGTTCTTC.

The chain is built from TRBV29-1 and TRBJ1-1; no firm D call. In germline, CDR1 is SQVTM, CDR2 ANQGSEA. CDR3 size: 12 residues. Trimming took 6 bases from V and 5 from J, leaving 13 bases between them. CDR3 in amino acids: CSVLGVETEAFF. The CDR3, as DNA: TGCAGCGTCCTGGGAGTCGAGACTGAAGCTTTCTTT.

This clone has just one count. V gene TRBV7-8 combines with J gene TRBJ2-7, with a possible D match to TRBD1 (6 bases). Trimming shortened V by 0 bases and J by 5 bases, and 8 bases separated the two germline ends. Per germline, CDR1 SGHVS and CDR2 FQNEAQ. The CDR3 consists of 13 residues. CDR3 nucleotides: TGTGCCAGCAGCTTAGCATCAGGGGACGAGCAGTACTTC. This translates into CASSLASGDEQYF.

This clone is a singleton in its sample. The chain has TRBV5-4 and TRBJ1-1; 10 bases are shared with TRBD1. V lost 9 bases and J lost 5; bases outside the gene matches: 10. This CDR3 comprises 14 residues. Germline values: CDR1 SGHNT, CDR2 YYREEE (reference sequence). The CDR3 sequence is CATVRQGADTEAFF. DNA for the CDR3: TGTGCCACCGTGAGACAGGGGGCGGATACTGAAGCTTTCTTT. Together with reference TRBV5-4 and TRBJ1-1, the CDR3 gives the full variable domain: ETGVTQSPTHLIKTRGQQVTLRCSSQSGHNTVSWYQQALGQGPQFIFQYYREEENGRGNFPPRFSGLQFPNYSSELNVNALELDDSALYLCATVRQGADTEAFFGQGTRLTVV.

This chain links TRBV7-9 with TRBJ2-7, with D maybe TRBD1 (6 bases). Germline values: CDR1 SEHNR, CDR2 FQNEAQ (reference sequence). V lost 7 bases and J lost 5, with 15 bases in between. This CDR3 comprises 13 residues. The CDR3 protein is CASTRSRGNEQYF. DNA of the CDR3: TGTGCCAGCACTCGAAGCAGGGGCAACGAGCAGTACTTC.

Worth noting for this clone: The same CDR3 is also encoded by other DNA sequences in this sample. The V and J genes are TRBV12-5 and TRBJ2-3, with no clear D. V gave up 1 base and J gave up 0 bases, with 8 bases separating them. Germline CDR1 LGHNT, CDR2 FRNRAP. The CDR3 is made up of 15 amino acids. CDR3 nucleotide sequence: TGTGCTAGTGGTTTGGGACAAACAAGCACAGATACGCAGTATTTT. This sequence encodes CASGLGQTSTDTQYF.

This chain joins TRBV10-2 and TRBJ2-7; 7 bases are a match to TRBD2. Per the germline V gene, CDR1 is WSHSY and CDR2 is SAAADI. Losses at the gene ends were 7 bases for V and 0 bases for J; bases not matched to a gene: 9. The CDR3 runs to 15 residues. The CDR3 nucleotides read TGCGCCAGCACCCTGGGACTAACTTTCTCCTACGAGCAGTACTTC. It translates to CASTLGLTFSYEQYF.

The chain links TRBV5-4 to TRBJ2-1, with D hard to call. The CDR3 runs 12 residues. Trimming pared 2 bases from V and 9 bases from J, leaving 9 bases between. CDR1 is SGHNT, CDR2 YYREEE, per germline (reference sequence). CDR3 DNA sequence: TGTGCCAGCAGCTTCCAACCGGGTGAGCAGTTCTTC. Amino acid sequence: CASSFQPGEQFF.

The V and J genes are TRBV6-1 and TRBJ1-6; D perhaps matches TRBD1 (5 bases). The V end lost 11 bases, the J end lost 3 bases, and 17 bases lay between the germline ends. CDR3 length: 15 residues. The V gene's germline CDR1 is MNHNS and CDR2 SASEGT. CDR3 protein: CAASFDSDYNSPLHF. The CDR3 DNA reads TGTGCCGCCTCGTTTGACAGCGACTATAATTCACCCCTCCACTTT.

This clone showed up just once. V and J are TRBV7-8 and TRBJ2-1; D is possibly TRBD2 (5 bases). CDR3 size: 14 residues. V shed 8 bases and J shed 8 bases, with 19 bases lying between them. Per the germline V gene, CDR1 is SGHVS and CDR2 is FQNEAQ. CDR3 coding DNA: TGTGCCAGCGCCAGCTATCCTAGCAAGGATGAGCAGTTCTTC. This gives the protein CASASYPSKDEQFF. Full variable domain (missing parts from reference TRBV7-8 and TRBJ2-1): GAGVSQSPRYKVAKRGQDVALRCDPISGHVSLFWYQQALGQGPEFLTYFQNEAQLDKSGLPSDRFFAERPEGSVSTLKIQRTQQEDSAVYLCASASYPSKDEQFFGPGTRLTVL.

The J gene is TRBJ2-7, the V gene TRBV19, with a possible D match to TRBD1 (6 bases). The V end was cut by 1 base, the J end by 2 bases, with 15 bases between. Per the germline V gene, CDR1 is LNHDA and CDR2 is SQIVND (reference sequence). This CDR3 spans 16 amino acids. Here the CDR3 reads CASSIAVQGATYEQYF. CDR3 sequence (DNA): TGTGCCAGTAGTATAGCGGTACAGGGTGCGACCTACGAGCAGTACTTC.

V is TRBV7-2 and J is TRBJ1-1, with no clear D. Trimming shortened V by 5 bases and J by 4 bases, and 8 bases separated the two germline ends. This CDR3 spans 12 amino acids. Germline-derived CDR1 and CDR2 are SGHTA and FQGNSA. CDR3 residues: CASSPPGTEAFF. The DNA for the CDR3 is TGTGCCAGCAGCCCGCCGGGCACTGAAGCTTTCTTT.

CDR3: CASSPRLDGEAFF. In DNA, the CDR3 is TGCGCCAGCAGCCCGAGATTAGATGGTGAAGCTTTCTTT. This chain joins TRBV5-1 and TRBJ1-1; D not resolved. The CDR3 spans 13 residues. Germline values: CDR1 SGHRS, CDR2 YFSETQ. V lost 4 bases and J lost 7, with 14 bases in between.

The gene calls are TRBV18 and TRBJ1-5; 11 bases agree with TRBD1. The CDR3 covers 14 residues. Germline loops: CDR1 KGHSH, CDR2 LQKENI. V lost 4 bases and J lost 5; bases outside the gene matches: 1. The CDR3 reads CASSRDRGDQPQHF. For the CDR3, the DNA is TGTGCCAGCTCACGGGACAGGGGGGATCAGCCCCAGCATTTT.

The gene calls are TRBV7-2 and TRBJ2-1, with 12 positions matching TRBD2. The ends lost 4 bases at V and 4 bases at J; junction bases unmatched: 2. Germline values: CDR1 SGHTA, CDR2 FQGNSA. The CDR3 is made up of 15 amino acids. CDR3 DNA: TGTGCCAGCAGCTGGACTAGCGGGACGTACAATGAGCAGTTCTTC. This gives the protein CASSWTSGTYNEQFF.

The J gene is TRBJ2-3, the V gene TRBV29-1, with 10 bases aligning to TRBD2. This CDR3 contains 14 residues. V gave up 7 bases and J gave up 4 bases; unmatched junction bases: 8. Germline V gene sequence: CDR1 SQVTM, CDR2 ANQGSEA. The CDR3 bases are TGCAGCGGACAACCAGCGGGGGGGGCAGATACGCAGTATTTT. Its translation: CSGQPAGGADTQYF.

The count of this clone is one. This chain joins TRBV2 and TRBJ2-7, with unresolved D. Germline V gene lookup returns CDR1 SNHLY and CDR2 FYNNEI. V dropped 8 bases and J dropped 0 bases, with 14 bases sitting between them. CDR3 length: 14 amino acids. The CDR3 region has the DNA TGTGCCAGCGTAGACCGGGTAAGCTCCTACGAGCAGTACTTC. Protein: CASVDRVSSYEQYF.

The chain joins TRBV11-3 to TRBJ2-2; a possible D gene is TRBD1 (6 bases). V was clipped by 5 bases and J by 6 bases, with 10 bases between them. Germline V gives CDR1 SGHNT, CDR2 YENEEA. This CDR3 has 13 amino acids. The CDR3 loop is CASSLQGSGELFF. The CDR3 nucleotides read TGTGCCAGCAGCCTACAGGGTTCCGGGGAGCTGTTTTTT.

The chain combines TRBV28 with TRBJ1-2; TRBD1 aligns across 8 bases. V shed 10 bases, J shed 8 bases, and the junction held 12 bases outside the gene matches. The CDR3 consists of 13 residues. Germline V gives CDR1 MDHEN, CDR2 SYDVKM. DNA of the CDR3: TGTGCCACTCGACGGTTGGACAGGGAAGGCTACACCTTC. Residues: CATRRLDREGYTF.

On this clone: Other DNA sequences in this specimen translate into the identical CDR3. The V and J genes are TRBV19 and TRBJ2-3; no definite D call. The V gene lost 6 bases and the J gene lost 1 base, with 14 bases spanning the gap. Germline V gene sequence: CDR1 LNHDA, CDR2 SQIVND (reference sequence). This CDR3 spans 15 amino acids. In nucleotides, the CDR3 is TGTGCCAGTAGCCATAGTTTGCTGGGCACAGATACGCAGTATTTT. This translates into CASSHSLLGTDTQYF.

This clone was seen just once. The rearrangement joins TRBV11-1 to TRBJ2-3; D is possibly TRBD2 (6 bases). Germline CDR1 reads SGHAT; CDR2 reads FQDESV (reference sequence). CDR3 length: 14 amino acids. CDR3 in amino acids: CASPTGESTDTQYF. CDR3 nucleotide sequence: TGTGCGAGTCCTACGGGGGAGAGTACAGATACGCAGTATTTT.

The chain joins TRBV4-1 to TRBJ2-5, with 14 nucleotides matching TRBD2. Germline CDR1 reads MGHRA; CDR2 reads YSYEKL. J gave up 4 bases and V 2 bases, and 15 bases lay outside the gene matches. This CDR3 has 20 amino acids. CDR3 amino acids: CASSQHLSGTSGGSGETQYF. Here the CDR3 DNA reads TGCGCCAGCAGCCAACACCTCTCTGGGACTAGCGGGGGCTCGGGAGAGACCCAGTACTTC.

CDR3 DNA: TGTGCCTGGAGTCCTCGGAGAGACAATGAGCAGTTCTTC. Translated: CAWSPRRDNEQFF. The chain combines TRBV30 with TRBJ2-1; D is undetermined. Germline CDR1 is GTSNPN and CDR2 is SVGIG (reference sequence). There are 13 residues in the CDR3. Trimming pared 2 bases from V and 5 bases from J, leaving 10 bases between. Using reference TRBV30 and TRBJ2-1 for the parts outside the CDR3, the full variable domain is SQTIHQWPATLVQPVGSPLSLECTVEGTSNPNLYWYRQAAGRGLQLLFYSVGIGQISSEVPQNLSASRPQDRQFILSSKKLLLSDSGFYLCAWSPRRDNEQFFGPGTRLTVL.

This chain uses TRBV20-1 with TRBJ2-7, with TRBD1 identical over 8 bases. The CDR3 has 11 amino acids. The ends lost 7 bases at V and 3 bases at J; junction bases unmatched: 2. Germline values: CDR1 DFQATT, CDR2 SNEGSKA (reference sequence). In DNA, the CDR3 is TGCAGTGTCGGACAGGGCTACGAGCAGTACTTC. The encoded protein is CSVGQGYEQYF.

CDR3 region: CAWSGGGLPRAQYF. The CDR3 nucleotides are TGTGCCTGGAGCGGGGGGGGGCTTCCTCGGGCCCAGTACTTC. The chain links TRBV30 to TRBJ2-5, with 8 bases that match TRBD2. The V segment lost 3 bases and the J segment 9 bases; nucleotides outside the gene matches: 12. This CDR3 is 14 amino acids long. CDR1 GTSNPN and CDR2 SVGIG come from the germline V gene (reference sequence).

The genes are TRBV4-3 and TRBJ2-1; D remains ambiguous. The germline V gene encodes CDR1 LGHNA and CDR2 YSLEER. The germline V and J ends were trimmed by 3 bases and 7 bases, with 4 bases remaining between them. The CDR3 sequence is 11 residues long. The CDR3 nucleotides are TGCGCCAGCAGCCAGACTAATGAGCAGTTCTTC. Translated: CASSQTNEQFF.